The entry that follows covers one T cell receptor (beta chain) sequence. The identical CDR3 is also encoded by other nucleotide sequences in the sample. Under the authors' procedure: Reference gene primers were amplified, and this amplification served to estimate nucleated cell counts. Profiling relied on immunoSEQ multiplex PCR, and the TCRdb table lists in-frame clones only, not all of them. V, J and clone size reflect that table, while D and trimming were determined from the DNA. The sample records about 250,000 clones, 70% to 90% being singletons. In germline, CDR1 is MNHEY, CDR2 SMNVEV (reference sequence). Trimming took off 2 bases at V and 4 bases at J, with 6 bases between the two ends. The CDR3 runs 12 residues. This entry comes from a study of blood T cell repertoires in COVID-19. At the level of the study: Researchers got acute and convalescent COVID-19 samples from the United States, Italy and Spain.

The TCR originated in a young man with active or convalescent COVID-19. The chain has TRBV27 and TRBJ2-7, with D possibly matching TRBD2 (5 bases). Sequences were obtained from peripheral blood. The CDR3 DNA follows: TGTGCCAGCAGTTTACGGGGATACGAGCAGTACTTC. Residues: CASSLRGYEQYF.